This TCR beta chain was identified in a study of beta chain features in type 1 diabetes. Study-wide background: The examined sorted cells totaled 107,917,701 across samples.

The whole isolated RNA underwent reverse transcription, so sequencing captured expressed TCRB transcripts. Clones were sequenced by immunoSEQ multiplex PCR, and TCRdb holds only the in-frame ones, with some missing. The repertoire holds roughly 370,000 clones, with roughly 14% as singletons. A word on this clone: The target antigen is unknown. The sample has other DNA sequences that encode this CDR3 too.

Staining for CD45RO/CCR7/CD25/CD127/CD95/CD27 allowed sorting of CD4+ naive, central memory, regulatory and stem cell-like memory cells. Sorting gave populations that all exceeded 98% purity. Study outcomes and limitations: The study found that naive, central memory and Treg TCRB repertoires appeared more similar in patients than in healthy donors.

The sequence was obtained from a man aged 30 to 45 in good health. Sequenced material: naive CD4+ T cells from blood.

This CDR3 is CASSEGLAGEQFF. The CDR3, as DNA: TGTGCCAGCAGTGAAGGACTAGCGGGGGAGCAGTTCTTC. The V and J genes are TRBV2 and TRBJ2-1, with 11 bases fitting TRBD2. V dropped 1 base and J dropped 10; count of bases not matched to a gene: 0. This CDR3 is 13 amino acids long. The germline CDR1 and CDR2 sequences are SNHLY and FYNNEI.